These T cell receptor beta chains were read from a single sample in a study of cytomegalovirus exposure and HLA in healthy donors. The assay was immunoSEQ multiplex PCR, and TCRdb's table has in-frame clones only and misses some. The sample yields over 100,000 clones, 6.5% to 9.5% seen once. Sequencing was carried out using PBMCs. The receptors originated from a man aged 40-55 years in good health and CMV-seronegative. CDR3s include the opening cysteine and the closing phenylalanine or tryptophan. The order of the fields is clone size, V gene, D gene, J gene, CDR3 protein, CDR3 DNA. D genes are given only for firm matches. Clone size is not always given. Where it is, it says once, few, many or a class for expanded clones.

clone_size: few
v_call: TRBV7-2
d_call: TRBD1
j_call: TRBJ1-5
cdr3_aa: CASSPGGRPNQPQHF
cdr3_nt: TGTGCCAGCAGCCCAGGGGGCAGGCCCAATCAGCCCCAGCATTTT

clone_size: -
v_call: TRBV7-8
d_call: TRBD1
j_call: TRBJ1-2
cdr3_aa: CASSREPGQGTYGYTF
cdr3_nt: TGTGCCAGCAGCAGGGAGCCGGGACAGGGGACCTATGGCTACACCTTC

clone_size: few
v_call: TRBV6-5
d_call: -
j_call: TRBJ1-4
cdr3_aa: CASSPRSTNEKLFF
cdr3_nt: TGTGCCAGCAGCCCTAGGAGCACTAATGAAAAACTGTTTTTT

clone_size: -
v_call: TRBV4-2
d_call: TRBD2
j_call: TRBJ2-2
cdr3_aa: CASSQDPGGRSAGVNTGELFF
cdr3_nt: TGTGCCAGCAGCCAAGATCCCGGTGGACGGAGCGCGGGGGTAAACACCGGGGAGCTGTTTTTT

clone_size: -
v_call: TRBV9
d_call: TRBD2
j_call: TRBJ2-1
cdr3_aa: CASPPSGGAYEQFF
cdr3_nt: TGTGCCAGCCCACCTAGCGGGGGGGCTTATGAGCAGTTCTTC

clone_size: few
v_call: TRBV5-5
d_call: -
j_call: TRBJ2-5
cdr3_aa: CASIGGETQYF
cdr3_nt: TGTGCCAGCATCGGGGGAGAGACCCAGTACTTC

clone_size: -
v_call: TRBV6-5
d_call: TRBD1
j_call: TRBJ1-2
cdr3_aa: CASSRTGDGYTF
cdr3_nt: TGTGCCAGCAGCCGGACAGGGGATGGCTACACCTTC

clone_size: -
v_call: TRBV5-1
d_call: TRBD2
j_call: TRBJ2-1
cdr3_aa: CASSLGTSGGDEQFF
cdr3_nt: TGCGCCAGCAGCTTGGGCACTAGCGGGGGGGATGAGCAGTTCTTC

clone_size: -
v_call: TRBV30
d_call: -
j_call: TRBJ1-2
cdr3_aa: CAWSVGGDHGYTF
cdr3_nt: TGTGCCTGGAGTGTAGGAGGGGATCATGGCTACACCTTC

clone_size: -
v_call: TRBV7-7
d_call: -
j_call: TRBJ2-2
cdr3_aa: CASSPAVANTGELFF
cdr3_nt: TGTGCCAGCAGCCCCGCGGTCGCGAACACCGGGGAGCTGTTTTTT

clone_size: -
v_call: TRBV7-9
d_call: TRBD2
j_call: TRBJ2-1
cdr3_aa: CASSLARGGREFF
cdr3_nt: TGTGCCAGCAGCTTAGCACGGGGGGGGCGCGAGTTCTTC

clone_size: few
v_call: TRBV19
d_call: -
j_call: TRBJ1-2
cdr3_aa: CASSASTGTYGYTF
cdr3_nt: TGTGCCAGTAGTGCCTCGACAGGAACCTATGGCTACACCTTC

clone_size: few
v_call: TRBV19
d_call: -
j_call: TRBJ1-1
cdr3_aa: CASSSQQGFGDKAFF
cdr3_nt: TGTGCCAGTAGTTCTCAACAGGGCTTCGGGGATAAAGCTTTCTTT

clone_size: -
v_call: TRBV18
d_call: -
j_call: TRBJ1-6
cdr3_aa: CASSPRGDSNSPLHF
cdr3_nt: TGTGCCAGCTCACCACGTGGAGACAGTAATTCACCCCTCCACTTT